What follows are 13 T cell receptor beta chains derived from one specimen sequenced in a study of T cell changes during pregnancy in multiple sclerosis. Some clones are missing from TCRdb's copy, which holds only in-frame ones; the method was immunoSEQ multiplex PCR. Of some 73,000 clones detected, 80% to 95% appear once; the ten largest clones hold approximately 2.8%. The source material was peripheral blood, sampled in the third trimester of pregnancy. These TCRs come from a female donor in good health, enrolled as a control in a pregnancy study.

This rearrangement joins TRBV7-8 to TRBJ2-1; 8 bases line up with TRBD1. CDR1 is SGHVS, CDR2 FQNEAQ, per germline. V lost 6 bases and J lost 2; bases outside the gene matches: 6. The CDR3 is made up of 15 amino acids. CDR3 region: CASRQGANAYNEQFF. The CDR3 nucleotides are TGTGCCAGCAGGCAGGGGGCGAACGCCTACAATGAGCAGTTCTTC.

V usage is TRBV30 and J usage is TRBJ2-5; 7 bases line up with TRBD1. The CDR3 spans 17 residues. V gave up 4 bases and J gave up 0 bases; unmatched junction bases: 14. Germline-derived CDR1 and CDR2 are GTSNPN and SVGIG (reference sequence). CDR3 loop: CAWMRSPGTVYQETQYF. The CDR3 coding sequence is TGTGCCTGGATGCGATCCCCCGGGACAGTGTACCAAGAGACCCAGTACTTC.

The CDR3 sequence is CASSYGTEQFF. The CDR3 DNA reads as TGTGCCAGCAGCTATGGGACAGAGCAGTTCTTC. This sequence joins TRBV7-2 and TRBJ2-1, with D possibly TRBD1 on 6 matching bases. CDR1 and CDR2 (germline): SGHTA, FQGNSA. The CDR3 contains 11 residues. V was trimmed by 4 bases and J by 10 bases, leaving 8 bases between them.

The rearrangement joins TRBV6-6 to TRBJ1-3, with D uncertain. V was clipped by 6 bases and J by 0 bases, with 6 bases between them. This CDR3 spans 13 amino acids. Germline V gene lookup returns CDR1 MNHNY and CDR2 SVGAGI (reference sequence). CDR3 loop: CASREISGNTIYF. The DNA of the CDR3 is TGTGCCAGCAGGGAGATCTCTGGAAACACCATATATTTT.

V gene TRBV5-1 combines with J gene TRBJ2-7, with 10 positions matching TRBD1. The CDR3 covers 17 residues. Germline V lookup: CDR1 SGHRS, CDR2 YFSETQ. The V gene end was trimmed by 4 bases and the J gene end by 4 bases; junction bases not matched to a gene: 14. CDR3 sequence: CASSRQGQGFKRYEQYF. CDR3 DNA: TGCGCCAGCAGCCGCCAGGGACAGGGGTTCAAGCGGTACGAGCAGTACTTC.

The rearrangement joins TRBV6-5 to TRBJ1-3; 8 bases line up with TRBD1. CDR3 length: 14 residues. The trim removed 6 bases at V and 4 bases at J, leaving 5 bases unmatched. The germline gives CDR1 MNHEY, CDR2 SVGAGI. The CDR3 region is CASRMTGAGNTIYF. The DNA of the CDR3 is TGTGCCAGCAGAATGACAGGGGCGGGAAACACCATATATTTT.

CDR3 DNA sequence: TGTGCCAGCAGCTTAGCCGAGGCTGGGGCCAACGTCCTGACTTTC. This sequence encodes CASSLAEAGANVLTF. The chain recombines TRBV7-9 with TRBJ2-6, with unresolved D. Germline CDR1 SEHNR, CDR2 FQNEAQ (reference sequence). The V end lost 0 bases, the J end lost 2 bases, and 5 bases lay between the germline ends. This CDR3 contains 15 residues.

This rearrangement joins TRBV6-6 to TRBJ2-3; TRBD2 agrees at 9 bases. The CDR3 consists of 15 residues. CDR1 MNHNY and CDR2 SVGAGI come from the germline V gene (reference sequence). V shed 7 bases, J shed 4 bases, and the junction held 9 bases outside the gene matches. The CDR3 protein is CASIGSGGEADTQYF. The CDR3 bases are TGTGCCAGCATTGGTAGCGGGGGAGAAGCAGATACGCAGTATTTT.

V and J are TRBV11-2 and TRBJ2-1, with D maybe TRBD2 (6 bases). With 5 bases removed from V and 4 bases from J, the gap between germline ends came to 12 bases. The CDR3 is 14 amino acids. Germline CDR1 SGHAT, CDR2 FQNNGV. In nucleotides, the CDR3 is TGTGCCAGCAGCGGGGCTAGCGAGTACAATGAGCAGTTCTTC. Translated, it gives CASSGASEYNEQFF.

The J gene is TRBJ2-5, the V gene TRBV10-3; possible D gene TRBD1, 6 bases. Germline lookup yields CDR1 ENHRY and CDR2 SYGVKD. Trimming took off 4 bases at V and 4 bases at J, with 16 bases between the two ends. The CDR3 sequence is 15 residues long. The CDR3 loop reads CAISVGGNGRETQYF. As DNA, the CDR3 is TGTGCCATCAGTGTAGGGGGTAATGGACGAGAGACCCAGTACTTC.

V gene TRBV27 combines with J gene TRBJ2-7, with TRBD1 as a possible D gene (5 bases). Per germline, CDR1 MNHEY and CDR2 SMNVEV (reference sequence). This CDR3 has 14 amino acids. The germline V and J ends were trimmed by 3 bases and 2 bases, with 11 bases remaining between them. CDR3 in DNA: TGTGCCAGCAGTTTTACAGGCCCTGCCTACGAGCAGTACTTC. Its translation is CASSFTGPAYEQYF.

The CDR3, as DNA: TGTGCCATCAGTGCGCAGGGGGCTGAGGTCTACAATGAGCAGTTCTTC. It codes for CAISAQGAEVYNEQFF. The chain couples TRBV10-3 to TRBJ2-1; 8 nucleotides agree with TRBD1. Germline loops: CDR1 ENHRY, CDR2 SYGVKD. This CDR3 is 16 amino acids long. V shed 4 bases, J shed 3 bases, and the junction held 8 bases outside the gene matches.

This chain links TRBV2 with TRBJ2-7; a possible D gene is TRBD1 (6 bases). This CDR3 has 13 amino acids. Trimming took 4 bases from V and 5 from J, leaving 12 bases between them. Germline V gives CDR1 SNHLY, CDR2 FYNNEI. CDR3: CASSAGTRDEQYF. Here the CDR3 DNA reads TGTGCCAGCAGTGCCGGGACAAGAGACGAGCAGTACTTC.